This TCR beta chain was recovered during a study of CD8+CD57+ T cells in acquired aplastic anemia. Study-wide context: DNA per sorted CD4+ or CD8+ sample ranged 0.2 to 27.4 ug, averaging about 2.9 ug. Findings and caveats of the study: The study found no significant CD8+ Simpson's diversity difference between patients and controls. Overlap between patients and controls comprised twenty-nine CD8+ CDR3 sequences.

For CDR3 and TCR beta VDJ profiling, genomic DNA was the template used. TCRdb recomputed calls from the reads with MiXCR, one row per CDR3 protein. The repertoire includes 98,000 or so distinct CDR3 sequences, approximately 49% of them detected once, and around 32% sits in the top ten. In regard to this clonotype: Antigen specificity is unknown.

Germline CDR1 is DFQATT and CDR2 is SNEGSKA (reference sequence). With 3 bases removed from V and 1 base from J, the gap between germline ends came to 10 bases. CDR3 length equals 14 residues. Sequencing was done on a sample of sorted CD4+, CD8+, or CD8+CD57+ T cells (not recorded which) from PBMCs. The clonotype was recovered from a human donor in good health, serving as a control. The genes are TRBV20-1 and TRBJ1-3; TRBD1 is a possible D gene (6 bases). The CDR3 DNA follows: TGCAGTGCTAGCGAAACAGGGTCTGGAAACACCATATATTTT. It yields the protein CSASETGSGNTIYF.